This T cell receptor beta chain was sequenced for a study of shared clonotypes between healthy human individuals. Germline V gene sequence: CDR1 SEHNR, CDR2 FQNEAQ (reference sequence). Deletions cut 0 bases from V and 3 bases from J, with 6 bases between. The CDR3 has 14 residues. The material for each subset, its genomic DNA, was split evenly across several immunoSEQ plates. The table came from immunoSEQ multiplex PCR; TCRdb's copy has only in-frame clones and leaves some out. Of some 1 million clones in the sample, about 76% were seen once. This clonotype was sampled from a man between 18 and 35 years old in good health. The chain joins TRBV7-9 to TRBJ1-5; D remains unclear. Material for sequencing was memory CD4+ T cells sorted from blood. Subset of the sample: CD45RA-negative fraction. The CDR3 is CASSLAGYNQPQHF. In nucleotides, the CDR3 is TGTGCCAGCAGCTTAGCAGGGTACAATCAGCCCCAGCATTTT.